The clone carrying this T cell receptor beta chain was found many times. This sample includes further DNA sequences coding for the same CDR3. The sample originates from a study of shared clonotypes between healthy human individuals. Produced via immunoSEQ multiplex PCR; TCRdb's table is partial and in-frame only. The sample has around 700,000 clones; under 95% are singletons. CD45RO negativity and positive selection for CCR7 defined naive CD8 cells, a population that excluded terminally differentiated effector memory CD45RA+ cells. The CDR3 has 15 amino acids. Per germline, CDR1 MRHNA and CDR2 SNTAGT. The trim removed 2 bases at V and 4 bases at J, leaving 1 base unmatched.

The V gene is TRBV6-4, the J gene TRBJ2-1; TRBD2 agrees at 11 bases. This receptor was identified in a man aged 25 to 45 in good health. The sequenced sample was naive CD8+ T cells sorted from blood. The CDR3 loop reads CASSDTSGSYNEQFF. The CDR3 bases are TGTGCCAGCAGTGACACTAGCGGGAGTTACAATGAGCAGTTCTTC.